The 26 T cell receptor beta chains reported below all come from one sample, sequenced in a study of T cells in Graves' hyperthyroidism and ophthalmopathy. TCR beta CDR3 region amplification was performed from RNA transcripts. The primer set for the first-round RT-PCR of the TCR CDR3 was HTBI. TCRdb fed the multiplex PCR reads into MiXCR, producing one record per CDR3 protein. The profile shows under 750,000 distinct CDR3 sequences, about 19% of them singletons. Sequences were obtained from blood. These receptors originate from a woman aged 45 to 65 with Graves' hyperthyroidism that later progressed to Graves' ophthalmopathy.

The chain couples TRBV27 to TRBJ1-5, with 7 bases aligning to TRBD1. The CDR3 is 14 residues long. Germline assignment: CDR1 MNHEY and CDR2 SMNVEV (reference sequence). Losses at the gene ends were 5 bases for V and 9 bases for J; bases not matched to a gene: 10. In nucleotides, the CDR3 is TGTGCCAGCAGTACATCGACAGGGCTCGGGCCCCAGCATTTT. It translates to CASSTSTGLGPQHF.

This clonotype was counted ten times or more. The gene calls are TRBV3-1 and TRBJ1-2, with D uncertain. The CDR3 length is 14 residues. Trimming shortened V by 1 base and J by 0 bases, and 6 bases separated the two germline ends. Germline CDR1 LGHDT, CDR2 YNNKEL (reference sequence). The CDR3 spells CASSQVASNYGYTF. CDR3 bases: TGTGCCAGCAGCCAAGTGGCTTCTAACTATGGCTACACCTTC.

Ten or more counts support this clonotype. The chain couples TRBV7-3 to TRBJ2-1; D is ambiguous. Trimming cost V 0 bases and J 6 bases, with 9 bases left between them. The CDR3 spans 14 residues. CDR1 SGHTA and CDR2 FQGTGA come from the germline V gene. CDR3 residues: CASSLTGTANEQFF. CDR3 nucleotide sequence: TGTGCCAGCAGCTTAACAGGAACAGCCAATGAGCAGTTCTTC.

Regarding this clonotype: This may come from a read error, since a much larger clone is one base off. The chain recombines TRBV5-1 with TRBJ2-7; D unresolved. The germline CDR1 and CDR2 sequences are SGHRS and YFSETQ. Trimming cost V 3 bases and J 3 bases, with 16 bases left between them. The CDR3 has 15 residues. CDR3 bases: TGCGCCAGCAGCTACACCACATGGGAAGGCTACGAGCAGTACTTC. Its translation: CASSYTTWEGYEQYF.

This clonotype has a count of ten or more. The chain employs TRBV6-1 and TRBJ1-1; 7 nucleotides agree with TRBD1. The CDR3 is 13 amino acids. V was clipped by 5 bases and J by 10 bases; unmatched bases: 10. Germline values: CDR1 MNHNS, CDR2 SASEGT. The CDR3 DNA reads as TGTGCCAGCAGTTATCAGACAGGGCGAAGAGCTTTCTTT. Protein sequence: CASSYQTGRRAFF.

This clonotype was recorded at least ten times. The chain couples TRBV7-9 to TRBJ1-1; D is ambiguous. Germline V gives CDR1 SEHNR, CDR2 FQNEAQ (reference sequence). This CDR3 is 13 amino acids long. V was trimmed by 0 bases and J by 3 bases, leaving 5 bases between them. The CDR3 nucleotides read TGTGCCAGCAGCTTAGCGCTCGACACTGAAGCTTTCTTT. Translation: CASSLALDTEAFF. Drawing the rest from reference TRBV7-9 and TRBJ1-1, the complete variable domain is DTGVSQNPRHKITKRGQNVTFRCDPISEHNRLYWYRQTLGQGPEFLTYFQNEAQLEKSRLLSDRFSAERPKGSFSTLEIQRTEQGDSAMYLCASSLALDTEAFFGQGTRLTVV.

In its sample, this clonotype was seen many times. V is TRBV7-8 and J is TRBJ1-2, with D hard to call. Germline V lookup: CDR1 SGHVS, CDR2 FQNEAQ. There are 13 residues in the CDR3. V dropped 6 bases and J dropped 8 bases, with 16 bases sitting between them. The CDR3 DNA sequence: TGTGCCAGCAGTCCCAGCGGTTTGCGCGGCTACACCTTC. Its protein is CASSPSGLRGYTF. The whole variable domain, remainder taken from reference TRBV7-8 and TRBJ1-2, is GAGVSQSPRYKVAKRGQDVALRCDPISGHVSLFWYQQALGQGPEFLTYFQNEAQLDKSGLPSDRFFAERPEGSVSTLKIQRTQQEDSAVYLCASSPSGLRGYTFGSGTRLTVV.

The table lists this clonotype with many counts. The chain combines TRBV2 with TRBJ2-3, with D uncertain. The CDR3 is 12 residues long. Germline V gene lookup returns CDR1 SNHLY and CDR2 FYNNEI. V was cut by 9 bases and J by 2 bases, with 9 bases left in between. Here the CDR3 DNA reads TGTGCCAGTAACAGACACACAGATACGCAGTATTTT. It is translated as CASNRHTDTQYF.

The chain links TRBV13 to TRBJ1-1; TRBD1 matches at 9 bases. CDR1 and CDR2 (germline): PRHDT, FYEKMQ (reference sequence). Trimming removed 5 bases from V and 1 base from J; junction bases left unmatched: 14. The CDR3 sequence is 18 residues long. The CDR3 coding sequence is TGTGCCAGCAGCCCGGAAATAGACAGGGGGAGGGGGAACACTGAAGCTTTCTTT. This encodes CASSPEIDRGRGNTEAFF. Combining the CDR3 with reference TRBV13 and TRBJ1-1 gives the whole variable domain AAGVIQSPRHLIKEKRETATLKCYPIPRHDTVYWYQQGPGQDPQFLISFYEKMQSDKGSIPDRFSAQQFSDYHSELNMSSLELGDSALYFCASSPEIDRGRGNTEAFFGQGTRLTVV.

This clonotype came up many times. The rearrangement joins TRBV5-1 to TRBJ2-1; 12 bases match TRBD2. The trim removed 2 bases at V and 10 bases at J, leaving 1 base unmatched. This CDR3 has 13 amino acids. Looked up from germline, CDR1 is SGHRS and CDR2 is YFSETQ. This CDR3 is CASSLLAGGEQFF. The CDR3 region has the DNA TGCGCCAGCAGCTTACTAGCGGGGGGAGAGCAGTTCTTC.

This clonotype was detected a few times. The V call is TRBV19, the J call TRBJ2-3; D unresolved. Trimming cost V 3 bases and J 2 bases, with 9 bases left between them. Germline loops: CDR1 LNHDA, CDR2 SQIVND (reference sequence). The CDR3 loop spans 14 amino acids. This CDR3 reads CASSILPLTDTQYF. Here the CDR3 DNA reads TGTGCCAGTAGTATTCTTCCCCTCACAGATACGCAGTATTTT.

In its sample, this clonotype was seen many times. The V and J genes are TRBV5-6 and TRBJ2-1; 9 bases agree with TRBD1. The CDR3 is made up of 16 amino acids. V shed 4 bases, J shed 7 bases, and the junction held 12 bases outside the gene matches. Germline assignment: CDR1 SGHDT and CDR2 YYEEEE. CDR3 bases: TGTGCCAGCAGCCCAATTACAGGGGGCGCGGGGAATGAGCAGTTCTTC. This gives the protein CASSPITGGAGNEQFF.

This clonotype was counted ten times or more. DNA of the CDR3: TGTGCCAGCAGCCAAGCTGTAGGTTCCTACTATGGCTACACCTTC. It encodes CASSQAVGSYYGYTF. V is TRBV3-1 and J is TRBJ1-2, with D hard to call. Germline lookup yields CDR1 LGHDT and CDR2 YNNKEL (reference sequence). Trimming took off 1 base at V and 3 bases at J, with 12 bases between the two ends. The length of the CDR3 is 15 residues.

This clonotype was found a few times. The rearrangement links TRBV7-9 to TRBJ1-2, with TRBD1 identical over 7 bases. Trimming at V came to 0 bases and at J to 3 bases, leaving 4 bases not matched to a gene. The CDR3 consists of 15 residues. Germline V gene data show CDR1 as SEHNR and CDR2 as FQNEAQ (reference sequence). CDR3 region: CASSLAGGYDYGYTF. CDR3 sequence (DNA): TGTGCCAGCAGCTTAGCAGGGGGCTATGACTATGGCTACACCTTC.

The table lists this clonotype with a few counts. J is TRBJ1-1 and V is TRBV5-1; 9 bases are shared with TRBD1. The CDR3 has 14 amino acids. With 5 bases clipped from V and 4 bases from J, the junction kept 6 bases outside the gene matches. Germline lookup yields CDR1 SGHRS and CDR2 YFSETQ. The CDR3 here is CASRAGQGVTEAFF. For the CDR3, the DNA is TGCGCCAGCAGAGCGGGACAGGGTGTCACTGAAGCTTTCTTT.

The sample holds many counts of this clonotype. In DNA, the CDR3 is TGTGCCAGCAGCTTCTTAGGTGAAAAACTGTTTTTT. Protein product: CASSFLGEKLFF. The chain joins TRBV5-6 to TRBJ1-4; D not certain. The CDR3 is 12 amino acids. Germline V gene lookup returns CDR1 SGHDT and CDR2 YYEEEE. V was pared by 2 bases and J by 7 bases, with 6 bases between.

This rearrangement joins TRBV4-1 to TRBJ1-2, with 9 nucleotides matching TRBD1. This CDR3 comprises 14 residues. Losses at the gene ends were 2 bases for V and 6 bases for J; bases not matched to a gene: 4. Germline V CDR1 and CDR2: MGHRA, YSYEKL. Written as DNA, the CDR3 is TGCGCCAGCAGCCAAAAACAGGGGGCGGATGGCTACACCTTC. This codes for CASSQKQGADGYTF.

The sample holds a few counts of this clonotype. CDR3 residues: CASSLVPTDTSGNTIYF. The DNA for the CDR3 is TGTGCCAGCAGTTTAGTCCCCACGGACACCTCTGGAAACACCATATATTTT. The V call is TRBV12-3 or TRBV12-4, the J call TRBJ1-3, with D tentatively TRBD1 (5 bases). Trimming left V 1 base short and J 0 bases short, with 13 bases between. The CDR3 sequence is 17 residues long.

In its sample, this clonotype was seen a few times. The chain couples TRBV7-9 to TRBJ1-1; D unclear. Per the germline V gene, CDR1 is SEHNR and CDR2 is FQNEAQ (reference sequence). Deletions cut 1 base from V and 0 bases from J, with 9 bases between. This CDR3 is 15 amino acids long. For the CDR3, the DNA is TGTGCCAGCAGCTTAGGGTCAGTAATGAACACTGAAGCTTTCTTT. Amino acid sequence: CASSLGSVMNTEAFF. Full variable domain (rest looked up from reference TRBV7-9 and TRBJ1-1): DTGVSQNPRHKITKRGQNVTFRCDPISEHNRLYWYRQTLGQGPEFLTYFQNEAQLEKSRLLSDRFSAERPKGSFSTLEIQRTEQGDSAMYLCASSLGSVMNTEAFFGQGTRLTVV.

The table lists this clonotype with a few counts. The V and J genes are TRBV27 and TRBJ2-3, with D unclear. Germline V gives CDR1 MNHEY, CDR2 SMNVEV (reference sequence). CDR3 length: 16 amino acids. Trimming left V 5 bases short and J 0 bases short, with 15 bases between. In DNA form, the CDR3 reads TGTGCCAGCAGTGACACTCCACTTGCTAGCACAGATACGCAGTATTTT. Its translation is CASSDTPLASTDTQYF.

This chain connects TRBV20-1 to TRBJ2-6, with 8 bases lining up with TRBD2. This CDR3 has 14 amino acids. In germline, CDR1 is DFQATT, CDR2 SNEGSKA (reference sequence). V shed 6 bases and J 2 bases; nucleotides not matched to a gene: 3. The CDR3 DNA reads TGCAGTGCCCCGGGAGGGGCTGGGGCCAACGTCCTGACTTTC. This codes for CSAPGGAGANVLTF.

This clonotype appeared many times. The chain has TRBV5-1 and TRBJ2-1, with D perhaps TRBD2 (6 bases). V gave up 4 bases and J gave up 7 bases, with 15 bases separating them. This CDR3 has 14 residues. Germline V gene lookup returns CDR1 SGHRS and CDR2 YFSETQ. The CDR3 DNA sequence: TGCGCCAGCAGCCCCGGGACTGGCGATAATGAGCAGTTCTTC. Encoded protein: CASSPGTGDNEQFF.

This clonotype has at least ten counts. The CDR3 is CASSQHGTHDQPQHF. The CDR3 coding sequence is TGCGCCAGCAGCCAACACGGGACACACGATCAGCCCCAGCATTTT. This sequence joins TRBV4-1 and TRBJ1-5, with a tentative D call TRBD1 (6 bases). CDR3 length: 15 residues. V dropped 2 bases and J dropped 5 bases, with 13 bases sitting between them. Germline V gene data show CDR1 as MGHRA and CDR2 as YSYEKL.

The chain has TRBV6-6 and TRBJ2-3, with 9 bases fitting TRBD2. Germline CDR1 MNHNY, CDR2 SVGAGI (reference sequence). The V and J ends lost 2 bases and 3 bases, in that order; junction bases with no gene match: 6. CDR3 size: 16 residues. CDR3 nucleotides: TGTGCCAGCAGTTACGACTCTAGCGGGGAAACAGATACGCAGTATTTT. Amino acids: CASSYDSSGETDTQYF.

This clonotype occurred many times. The chain uses TRBV5-1 and TRBJ1-1; D is possibly TRBD1 (5 bases). Germline CDR1 reads SGHRS; CDR2 reads YFSETQ. The CDR3 length is 14 residues. V was trimmed by 0 bases and J by 1 base, leaving 7 bases between them. The DNA of the CDR3 is TGCGCCAGCAGCTTGGTGGGGGAGAACACTGAAGCTTTCTTT. It specifies CASSLVGENTEAFF.

The rearrangement uses TRBV7-2 and TRBJ1-1, with D possibly matching TRBD1 (5 bases). Germline values: CDR1 SGHTA, CDR2 FQGNSA. The CDR3 sequence is 16 residues long. Trimming removed 5 bases from V and 1 base from J, with 17 bases in between. The CDR3: CASSDAARDENTEAFF. CDR3 coding DNA: TGTGCCAGCAGCGACGCGGCCAGGGACGAGAACACTGAAGCTTTCTTT.